The 3 T cell receptor beta chains listed next were all sequenced from one sample in a study of neoadjuvant anti-PD-1 for oral cavity cancer (dated by TCRdb to the early 2020s). According to the study, the label for this sample's time point signals: after neoadjuvant nivolumab, at surgical resection. Libraries were constructed by the immunoSEQ multiplex PCR assay. TCRdb stores this immuneACCESS table with in-frame sequences only. Part of the clones is absent; in the studies checked, under half of the shortfall reflects unresolved V genes, and no reason is known for the rest. For this sample there are 13,000 to 15,000 clones; roughly 70% appear just once. Jointly, the top ten make up roughly 2.8% of the sample. Sequencing used PBMCs, obtained after nivolumab (anti-PD-1) treatment. The origin of the receptors is a person aged 35-80 years with oral cavity squamous cell carcinoma.

The chain joins TRBV7-6 to TRBJ1-4; no reliable D call. The V end lost 3 bases, the J end lost 6 bases, and 11 bases lay between the germline ends. This CDR3 spans 14 amino acids. Germline V gives CDR1 SGHVS, CDR2 FNYEAQ. The CDR3 region has the DNA TGTGCCAGCAGCTTCGAGCCCTGGGATGAAAAACTGTTTTTT. Translating it yields CASSFEPWDEKLFF.

This clone was counted a single time. V and J are TRBV30 and TRBJ2-1; D uncertain. Between the trimmed V and J ends, which lost 4 bases and 6 bases, there was a span of 10 bases. This CDR3 has 12 amino acids. CDR1 and CDR2 (germline): GTSNPN, SVGIG (reference sequence). DNA of the CDR3: TGTGCCTGGATGATCCCGGGCAATGAGCAGTTCTTC. Amino acids: CAWMIPGNEQFF.

The rearrangement joins TRBV27 to TRBJ2-3; D gene ambiguous. The CDR3 has 14 residues. Per germline, CDR1 MNHEY and CDR2 SMNVEV (reference sequence). V lost 6 bases to trimming and J lost 2 bases, with 12 bases between them. The CDR3 bases are TGTGCCAGCAGACCGCGTAGGTCCACAGATACGCAGTATTTT. Residues: CASRPRRSTDTQYF.